Each of the 25 T cell receptor beta chains below was sequenced from the same sample in a study of blood T cell repertoires in COVID-19. TCRdb's copy holds only in-frame clones and misses some; the assay was immunoSEQ multiplex PCR. The sample has around 140,000 clones, approximately 80% seen once. What was sequenced was PBMCs or T cells enriched from blood (not recorded which). Receptor source: a man in his fifties or sixties in a cohort exposed to, infected with or recovered from COVID-19 (not recorded which).

The chain links TRBV6-5 to TRBJ1-2; 9 nucleotides match TRBD1. The CDR3 sequence is 13 residues long. V dropped 6 bases and J dropped 6; count of bases not matched to a gene: 5. From germline, CDR1 is MNHEY and CDR2 SVGAGI. CDR3 loop: CASRRDRADGYTF. The CDR3, as DNA: TGTGCCAGCAGACGGGACAGGGCTGATGGCTACACCTTC.

The chain carries TRBV7-8 and TRBJ1-1; TRBD1 aligns across 9 bases. Trimming at V came to 2 bases and at J to 0 bases, leaving 7 bases not matched to a gene. From germline, CDR1 is SGHVS and CDR2 FQNEAQ. The CDR3 has 17 residues. In nucleotides, the CDR3 is TGTGCCAGCAGCTTAACTGGGACAGGGACTATGAACACTGAAGCTTTCTTT. Its translation: CASSLTGTGTMNTEAFF.

The chain employs TRBV7-9 and TRBJ1-1; TRBD1 matches at 9 bases. V was pared by 3 bases and J by 0 bases, with 2 bases of the junction left unmatched. This CDR3 has 15 residues. Germline CDR1 is SEHNR and CDR2 is FQNEAQ (reference sequence). The CDR3: CASSFTGGVNTEAFF. Written as DNA, the CDR3 is TGTGCCAGCAGCTTCACAGGGGGCGTGAACACTGAAGCTTTCTTT.

The CDR3 DNA reads TGTGCCAGCAGTTTTGGCGGGAAAGAGACCCAGTACTTC. This gives the protein CASSFGGKETQYF. The genes are TRBV12-3 or TRBV12-4 and TRBJ2-5; perhaps TRBD2 as D (6 bases). The V and J ends lost 3 bases and 3 bases respectively, with 8 bases between them. The CDR3 contains 13 residues.

J is TRBJ1-5 and V is TRBV19, with 10 bases aligning to TRBD1. The CDR3 is 14 residues long. Germline V lookup: CDR1 LNHDA, CDR2 SQIVND (reference sequence). Germline trimming cut 11 bases from V and 7 bases from J; bases unmatched to any gene: 11. This CDR3 reads CACTTGTGEQPQHF. For the CDR3, the DNA is TGTGCCTGTACAACCGGGACAGGGGAACAGCCCCAGCATTTT.

The chain employs TRBV3-1 (or the pseudogene TRBV3-2) and TRBJ2-7; a possible D gene is TRBD2 (7 bases). V gave up 2 bases and J gave up 2 bases, with 13 bases separating them. The CDR3 totals 15 residues. The germline V gene has CDR1 LGHDT and CDR2 YNNKEL (reference sequence). CDR3 sequence: CASSQTGGNTYEQYF. The CDR3 coding sequence is TGTGCCAGCAGCCAAACGGGGGGCAATACCTACGAGCAGTACTTC.

The chain recombines TRBV2 with TRBJ2-3, with D hard to call. This CDR3 region has 14 residues. Looked up from germline, CDR1 is SNHLY and CDR2 is FYNNEI. V lost 7 bases and J 2 bases, leaving 13 bases between the germline ends. This CDR3 is CASKDRLLTDTQYF. For the CDR3, the DNA is TGTGCCAGCAAGGATCGACTCCTCACAGATACGCAGTATTTT.

The rearrangement joins TRBV2 to TRBJ2-1; no firm D call. CDR3 size: 15 residues. Trimming cost V 4 bases and J 0 bases, with 10 bases left between them. Germline V CDR1 and CDR2: SNHLY, FYNNEI. CDR3 protein: CASSGGSSSYNEQFF. The CDR3, as DNA: TGTGCCAGCAGTGGCGGATCGAGCTCCTACAATGAGCAGTTCTTC.

The CDR3 sequence: CAGLTQGVYGYTF. The CDR3 DNA follows: TGTGCCGGCCTGACCCAGGGCGTCTATGGCTACACCTTC. The V and J genes are TRBV30 and TRBJ1-2; D possibly corresponds to TRBD1 (5 bases). Trimming took off 8 bases at V and 4 bases at J, with 17 bases between the two ends. CDR3 length equals 13 residues. Germline values: CDR1 GTSNPN, CDR2 SVGIG (reference sequence).

Remarks on this clone: Other DNA sequences in this specimen translate into the identical CDR3. V gene TRBV7-3 combines with J gene TRBJ2-5, with 8 bases matching TRBD1. Losses at the gene ends were 5 bases for V and 4 bases for J; bases not matched to a gene: 3. Germline CDR1 and CDR2: SGHTA and FQGTGA. The CDR3 is 13 residues long. CDR3 amino acids: CASSVTGGETQYF. In DNA form, the CDR3 reads TGTGCCAGCAGCGTTACAGGGGGAGAGACCCAGTACTTC.

This clone was counted a single time. This chain connects TRBV6-5 to TRBJ2-1; maybe TRBD1 (5 bases). V was clipped by 7 bases and J by 0 bases, with 13 bases between them. The CDR3 has 15 amino acids. Germline V gives CDR1 MNHEY, CDR2 SVGAGI. This CDR3 is CASILTGISYNEQFF. The CDR3, as DNA: TGTGCCAGCATTCTTACAGGAATCTCCTACAATGAGCAGTTCTTC.

The chain recombines TRBV6-5 with TRBJ2-7, with a tentative D call TRBD2 (5 bases). CDR1 and CDR2 (germline): MNHEY, SVGAGI. V lost 6 bases and J lost 3, with 12 bases in between. The CDR3 runs to 13 residues. The CDR3 nucleotides read TGTGCCAGCAGCCTTTCCGGGGACTACGAGCAGTACTTC. Amino acids: CASSLSGDYEQYF.

V is TRBV18 and J is TRBJ1-4; TRBD1 aligns across 7 bases. This CDR3 spans 17 amino acids. Germline values: CDR1 KGHSH, CDR2 LQKENI. The trim removed 0 bases at V and 4 bases at J, leaving 8 bases unmatched. CDR3 DNA sequence: TGTGCCAGCTCACCACCTAACTCCGGGACAGTTAATGAAAAACTGTTTTTT. Residues: CASSPPNSGTVNEKLFF.

The chain combines TRBV7-9 with TRBJ1-6, with TRBD1 matching 7 bases. The CDR3 is made up of 17 amino acids. With 5 bases clipped from V and 6 bases from J, the junction kept 13 bases outside the gene matches. Per germline, CDR1 SEHNR and CDR2 FQNEAQ (reference sequence). The CDR3 DNA sequence: TGTGCCAGCAGCAAAACTGCCGGGACAGAAGGTAATTCACCCCTCCACTTT. Translating it yields CASSKTAGTEGNSPLHF.

The chain couples TRBV29-1 to TRBJ2-5; the D gene is possibly TRBD1 (5 bases). From germline, CDR1 is SQVTM and CDR2 ANQGSEA. This CDR3 is 12 amino acids long. With 4 bases removed from V and 5 bases from J, the gap between germline ends came to 11 bases. DNA for the CDR3: TGCAGCGTTGGACAGTTTCGGGAGACCCAGTACTTC. This codes for CSVGQFRETQYF.

This chain joins TRBV27 and TRBJ2-2, with D perhaps matching TRBD1 (5 bases). CDR3 length equals 13 residues. Germline assignment: CDR1 MNHEY and CDR2 SMNVEV (reference sequence). Trimming took off 4 bases at V and 7 bases at J, with 10 bases between the two ends. CDR3 in amino acids: CASSYSGIGELFF. CDR3 DNA sequence: TGTGCCAGCAGTTACTCAGGGATCGGGGAGCTGTTTTTT.

The chain carries TRBV30 and TRBJ2-6; perhaps TRBD2 as D (6 bases). Trimming stripped 7 bases from V and 4 bases from J, with 11 bases between. CDR1 is GTSNPN, CDR2 SVGIG, per germline (reference sequence). The length of the CDR3 is 13 residues. CDR3 DNA sequence: TGTGCCTCTGGAGGGGCGGGGGCCAACGTCCTGACTTTC. Translation gives CASGGAGANVLTF.

The CDR3 loop reads CASSFGRSGEQYF. The CDR3 nucleotides read TGTGCCAGCAGCTTTGGCAGGTCGGGGGAGCAGTACTTC. V is TRBV11-2 and J is TRBJ2-7, with D possibly matching TRBD2 (5 bases). This CDR3 contains 13 residues. The V end lost 3 bases, the J end lost 7 bases, and 13 bases lay between the germline ends. In germline, CDR1 is SGHAT, CDR2 FQNNGV.

The chain couples TRBV7-3 to TRBJ2-1; TRBD2 agrees at 12 bases. The V segment lost 4 bases and the J segment 0 bases; nucleotides outside the gene matches: 7. Germline values: CDR1 SGHTA, CDR2 FQGTGA. This CDR3 is 18 amino acids long. The CDR3 loop is CASSSGLAGPSSYNEQFF. The CDR3 region has the DNA TGTGCCAGCAGCTCCGGACTAGCGGGACCTAGCTCCTACAATGAGCAGTTCTTC.

The V call is TRBV21-1, the J call TRBJ2-7; the DNA was not compared with TRBD1, the D call given in the table. TRBV21-1 is designated a pseudogene. The CDR3 extends over 16 amino acids. CDR3 protein: CASSPPGHTNIYEQYF. CDR3 in DNA: TGTGCCAGCAGCCCCCCGGGACACACAAACATCTACGAGCAGTACTTC.

The table lists this clone with a count of one. The chain is built from TRBV25-1 and TRBJ2-1; 7 bases line up with TRBD1. Germline-derived CDR1 and CDR2 are MGHDK and SYGVNS. The ends lost 4 bases at V and 4 bases at J; junction bases unmatched: 7. This CDR3 has 15 residues. The CDR3, as DNA: TGTGCCAGCAGTGGGGGTAGGGACAGTTACAATGAGCAGTTCTTC. Translated, it gives CASSGGRDSYNEQFF.

The chain has TRBV19 and TRBJ1-2; 7 positions match TRBD1. Germline V lookup: CDR1 LNHDA, CDR2 SQIVND (reference sequence). The CDR3 is made up of 12 amino acids. Trimming cost V 5 bases and J 6 bases; bases outside gene matches: 3. The CDR3 sequence: CASSVQGHGYTF. The CDR3 DNA sequence: TGTGCCAGTAGTGTACAGGGGCATGGCTACACCTTC. Filled out from reference TRBV19 and TRBJ1-2, the complete variable domain reads DGGITQSPKYLFRKEGQNVTLSCEQNLNHDAMYWYRQDPGQGLRLIYYSQIVNDFQKGDIAEGYSVSREKKESFPLTVTSAQKNPTAFYLCASSVQGHGYTFGSGTRLTVV.

CDR3 bases: TGTGCCAGCAGCTTATTAGCGGGGGGGCCTGTGAAGACCCAGTACTTC. Encoded protein: CASSLLAGGPVKTQYF. V is TRBV7-2 and J is TRBJ2-5; TRBD2 aligns across 11 bases. V dropped 2 bases and J dropped 6; count of bases not matched to a gene: 8. Germline values: CDR1 SGHTA, CDR2 FQGNSA. The CDR3 contains 16 residues.

The rearrangement links TRBV19 to TRBJ2-7, with D maybe TRBD2 (6 bases). The CDR3 is made up of 15 amino acids. V lost 9 bases and J lost 3, with 21 bases in between. Germline V gene sequence: CDR1 LNHDA, CDR2 SQIVND (reference sequence). This chain's CDR3 is CASKPTGTPIYEQYF. In DNA form, the CDR3 reads TGTGCCAGCAAACCCACCGGGACTCCAATCTACGAGCAGTACTTC. The variable domain in full, with the rest retrieved from reference TRBV19 and TRBJ2-7, is DGGITQSPKYLFRKEGQNVTLSCEQNLNHDAMYWYRQDPGQGLRLIYYSQIVNDFQKGDIAEGYSVSREKKESFPLTVTSAQKNPTAFYLCASKPTGTPIYEQYFGPGTRLTVT.

V gene TRBV13 combines with J gene TRBJ2-2, with 10 bases matching TRBD2. Germline lookup yields CDR1 PRHDT and CDR2 FYEKMQ (reference sequence). This CDR3 is built from 15 residues. Losses at the gene ends were 11 bases for V and 5 bases for J; bases not matched to a gene: 11. DNA of the CDR3: TGTGCCGGCGGAGCGGGAGGGGGCGCGACCGGGGAGCTGTTTTTT. This codes for CAGGAGGGATGELFF.